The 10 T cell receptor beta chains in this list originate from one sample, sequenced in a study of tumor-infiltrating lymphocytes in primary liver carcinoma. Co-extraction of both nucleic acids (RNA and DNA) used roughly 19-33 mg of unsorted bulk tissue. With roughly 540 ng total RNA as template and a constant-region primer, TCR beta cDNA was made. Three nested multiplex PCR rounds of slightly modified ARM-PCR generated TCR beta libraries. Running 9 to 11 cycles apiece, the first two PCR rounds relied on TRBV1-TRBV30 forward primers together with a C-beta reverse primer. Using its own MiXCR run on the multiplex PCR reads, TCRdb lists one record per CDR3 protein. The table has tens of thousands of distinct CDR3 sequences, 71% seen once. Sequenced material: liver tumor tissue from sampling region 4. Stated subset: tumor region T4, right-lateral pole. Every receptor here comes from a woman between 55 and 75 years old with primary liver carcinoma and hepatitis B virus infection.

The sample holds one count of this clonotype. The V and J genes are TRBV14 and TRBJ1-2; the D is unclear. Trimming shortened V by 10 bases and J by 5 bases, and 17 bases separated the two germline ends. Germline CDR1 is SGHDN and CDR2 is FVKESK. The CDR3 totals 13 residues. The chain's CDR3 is CAIRQGYRYGYTF. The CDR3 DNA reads TGTGCCATCAGACAAGGGTACAGATATGGCTACACCTTC.

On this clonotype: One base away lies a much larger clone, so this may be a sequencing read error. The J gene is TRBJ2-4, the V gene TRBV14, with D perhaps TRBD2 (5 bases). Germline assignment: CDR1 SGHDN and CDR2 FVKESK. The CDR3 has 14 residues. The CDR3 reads CANSPSGAKNIQYF. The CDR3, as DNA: TGTGCCAACAGCCCATCGGGGGCCAAAAACATTCAGTACTTC.

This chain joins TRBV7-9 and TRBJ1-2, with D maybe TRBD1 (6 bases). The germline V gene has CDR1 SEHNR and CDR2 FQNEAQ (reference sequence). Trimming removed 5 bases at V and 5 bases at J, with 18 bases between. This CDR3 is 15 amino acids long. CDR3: CASSASWGLGYGYTF. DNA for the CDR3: TGTGCCAGCAGCGCCAGTTGGGGGCTTGGTTATGGCTACACCTTC. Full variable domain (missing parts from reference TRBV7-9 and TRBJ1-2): DTGVSQNPRHKITKRGQNVTFRCDPISEHNRLYWYRQTLGQGPEFLTYFQNEAQLEKSRLLSDRFSAERPKGSFSTLEIQRTEQGDSAMYLCASSASWGLGYGYTFGSGTRLTVV.

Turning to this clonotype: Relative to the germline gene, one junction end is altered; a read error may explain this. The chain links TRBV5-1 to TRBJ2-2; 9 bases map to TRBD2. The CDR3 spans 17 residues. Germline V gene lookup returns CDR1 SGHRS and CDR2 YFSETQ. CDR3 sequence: CACSWSLAGPNMGELFF. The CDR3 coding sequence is TGCGCCTGCAGCTGGAGCCTAGCGGGACCGAACATGGGGGAGCTATTTTTT.

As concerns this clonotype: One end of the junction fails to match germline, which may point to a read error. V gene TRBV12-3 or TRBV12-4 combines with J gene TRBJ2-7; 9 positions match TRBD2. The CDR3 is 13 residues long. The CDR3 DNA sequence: TGTACCAGCAACACTAGCGGGCTCTACGAGCAGTACTTC. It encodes CTSNTSGLYEQYF.

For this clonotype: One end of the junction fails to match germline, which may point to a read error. This chain's CDR3 is CARSLGAQSRKEQFF. The CDR3 DNA reads TGTGCCAGGAGCTTAGGGGCCCAGAGCCGCAAGGAGCAGTTCTTC. V is TRBV11-3 and J is TRBJ2-1, with D possibly matching TRBD1 (5 bases). Per the germline V gene, CDR1 is SGHNT and CDR2 is YENEEA. The CDR3 covers 15 residues. The variable domain in full, with the rest retrieved from reference TRBV11-3 and TRBJ2-1, is EAGVVQSPRYKIIEKKQPVAFWCNPISGHNTLYWYLQNLGQGPELLIRYENEEAVDDSQLPKDRFSAERLKGVDSTLKIQPAELGDSAVYLCARSLGAQSRKEQFFGPGTRLTVL.

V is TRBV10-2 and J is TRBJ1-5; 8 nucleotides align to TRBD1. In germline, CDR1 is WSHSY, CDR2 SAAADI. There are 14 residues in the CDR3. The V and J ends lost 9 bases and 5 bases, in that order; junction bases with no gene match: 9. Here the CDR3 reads CASRRTGIDQPQHF. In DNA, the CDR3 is TGCGCCAGTAGACGGACAGGGATCGATCAGCCCCAGCATTTT.

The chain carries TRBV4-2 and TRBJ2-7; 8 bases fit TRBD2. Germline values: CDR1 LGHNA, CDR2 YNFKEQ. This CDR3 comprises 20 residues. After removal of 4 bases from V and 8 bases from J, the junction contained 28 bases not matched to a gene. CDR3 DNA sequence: TGTGCCAGCAGCCCCTCGGTCGGCGGGAGGAAACCGGCTTCCCTCGATAAGCAGTACTTC. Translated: CASSPSVGGRKPASLDKQYF.

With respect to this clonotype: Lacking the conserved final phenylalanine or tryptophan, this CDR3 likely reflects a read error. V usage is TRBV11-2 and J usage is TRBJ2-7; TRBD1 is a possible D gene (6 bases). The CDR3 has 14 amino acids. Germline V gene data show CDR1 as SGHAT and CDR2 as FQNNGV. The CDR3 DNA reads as TGTGTCATCAGCCCCCCTTCAGGGGCTAGCGAGCAGTACTTA. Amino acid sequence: CVISPPSGASEQYL.

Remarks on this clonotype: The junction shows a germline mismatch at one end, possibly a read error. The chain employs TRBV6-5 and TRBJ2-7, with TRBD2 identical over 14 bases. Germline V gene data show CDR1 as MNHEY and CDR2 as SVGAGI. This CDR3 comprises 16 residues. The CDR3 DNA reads TGTGCCAGCAGTGACCCGGGACTAGCGGGAGCTGGCGGGCAGTATTTC. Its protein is CASSDPGLAGAGGQYF.